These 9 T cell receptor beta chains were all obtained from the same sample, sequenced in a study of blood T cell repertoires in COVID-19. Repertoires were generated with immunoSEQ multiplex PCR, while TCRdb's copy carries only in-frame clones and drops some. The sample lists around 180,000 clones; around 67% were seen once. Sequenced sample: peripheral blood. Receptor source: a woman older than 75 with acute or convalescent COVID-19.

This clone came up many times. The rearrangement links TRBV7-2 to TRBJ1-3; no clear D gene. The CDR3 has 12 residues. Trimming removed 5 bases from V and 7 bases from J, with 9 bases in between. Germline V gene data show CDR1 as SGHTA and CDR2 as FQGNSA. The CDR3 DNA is TGTGCCAGCAGCCTAACAGAGAACACCATATATTTT. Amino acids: CASSLTENTIYF.

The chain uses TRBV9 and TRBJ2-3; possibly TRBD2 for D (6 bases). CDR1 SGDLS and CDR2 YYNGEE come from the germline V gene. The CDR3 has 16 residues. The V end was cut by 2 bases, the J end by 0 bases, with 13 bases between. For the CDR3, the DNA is TGTGCCAGCAGCGTCCGTCCGGGGGAAAGCACAGATACGCAGTATTTT. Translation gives CASSVRPGESTDTQYF.

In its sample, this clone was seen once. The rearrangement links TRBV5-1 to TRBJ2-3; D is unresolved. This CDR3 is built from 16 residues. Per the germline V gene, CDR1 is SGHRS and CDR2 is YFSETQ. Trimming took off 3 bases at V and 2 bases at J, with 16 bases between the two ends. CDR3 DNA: TGCGCCAGCAGCTGGCCGGGTGCGAGCTCCACAGATACGCAGTATTTT. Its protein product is CASSWPGASSTDTQYF.

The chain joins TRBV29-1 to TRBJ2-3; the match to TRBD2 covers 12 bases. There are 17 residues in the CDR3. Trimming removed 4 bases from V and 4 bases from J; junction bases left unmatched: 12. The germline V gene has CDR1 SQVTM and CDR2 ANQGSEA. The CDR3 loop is CSVAGGLAGLESDTQYF. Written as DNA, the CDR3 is TGCAGCGTTGCGGGAGGACTAGCGGGATTGGAATCAGATACGCAGTATTTT.

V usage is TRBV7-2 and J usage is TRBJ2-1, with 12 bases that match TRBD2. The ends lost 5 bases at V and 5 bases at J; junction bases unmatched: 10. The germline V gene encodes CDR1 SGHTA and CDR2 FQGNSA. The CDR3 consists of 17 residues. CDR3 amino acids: CASSLWTSGTINNEQFF. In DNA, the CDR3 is TGTGCCAGCAGCCTATGGACTAGCGGGACCATTAACAATGAGCAGTTCTTC.

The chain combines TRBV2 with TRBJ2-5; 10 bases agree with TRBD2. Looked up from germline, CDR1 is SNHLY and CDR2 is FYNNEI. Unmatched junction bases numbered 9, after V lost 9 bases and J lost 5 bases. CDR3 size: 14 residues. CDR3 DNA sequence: TGTGCCAGAGGAGCGGGAGGGACGGGCGAGACCCAGTACTTC. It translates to CARGAGGTGETQYF.

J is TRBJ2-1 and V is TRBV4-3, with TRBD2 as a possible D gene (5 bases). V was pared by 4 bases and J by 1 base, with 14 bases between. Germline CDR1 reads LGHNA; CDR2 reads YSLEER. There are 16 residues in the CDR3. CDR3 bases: TGCGCCAGCAGCCCCCTAGGTGCGGGTTCCTACAATGAGCAGTTCTTC. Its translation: CASSPLGAGSYNEQFF.

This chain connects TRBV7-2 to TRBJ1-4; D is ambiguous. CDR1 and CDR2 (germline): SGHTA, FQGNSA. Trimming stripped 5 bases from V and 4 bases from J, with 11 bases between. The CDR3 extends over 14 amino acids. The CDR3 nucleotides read TGTGCCAGCAGCCTGACTGGCGGTAATGAAAAACTGTTTTTT. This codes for CASSLTGGNEKLFF.

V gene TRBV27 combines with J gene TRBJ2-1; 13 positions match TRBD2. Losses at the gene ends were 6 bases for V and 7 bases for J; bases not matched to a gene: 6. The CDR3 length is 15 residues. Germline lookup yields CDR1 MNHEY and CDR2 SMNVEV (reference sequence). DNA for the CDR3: TGTGCCAGCAGCTCCGGACTAGCGGGAGTTAATGAGCAGTTCTTC. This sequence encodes CASSSGLAGVNEQFF.